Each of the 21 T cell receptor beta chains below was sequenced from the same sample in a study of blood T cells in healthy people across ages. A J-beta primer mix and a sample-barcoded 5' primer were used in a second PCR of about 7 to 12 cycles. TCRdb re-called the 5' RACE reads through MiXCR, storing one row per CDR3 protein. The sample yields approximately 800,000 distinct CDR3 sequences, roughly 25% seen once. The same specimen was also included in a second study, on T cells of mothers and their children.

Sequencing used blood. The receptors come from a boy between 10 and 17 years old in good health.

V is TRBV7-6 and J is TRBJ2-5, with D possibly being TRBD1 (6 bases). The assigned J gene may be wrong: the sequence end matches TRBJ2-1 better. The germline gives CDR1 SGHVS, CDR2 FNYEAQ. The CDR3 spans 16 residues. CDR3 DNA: TGTGCCAGCAGCTTATCGTCAGGGGATCCCTACAATGAGCAGTTCTTC. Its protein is CASSLSSGDPYNEQFF.

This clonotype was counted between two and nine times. The CDR3 loop reads CASSVSSSNNQPQHF. CDR3 coding DNA: TGTGCCAGCAGCGTGTCGTCCAGCAACAATCAGCCCCAGCATTTT. The chain carries TRBV7-8 and TRBJ1-5, with D unclear. Germline V gene lookup returns CDR1 SGHVS and CDR2 FQNEAQ. This CDR3 is 15 amino acids long. V dropped 5 bases and J dropped 3 bases, with 14 bases sitting between them.

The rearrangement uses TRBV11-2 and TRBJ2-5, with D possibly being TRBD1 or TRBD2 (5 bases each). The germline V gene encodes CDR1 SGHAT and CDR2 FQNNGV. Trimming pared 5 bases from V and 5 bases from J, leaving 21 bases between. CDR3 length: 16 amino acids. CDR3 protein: CASSLKRDPGGETQYF. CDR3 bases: TGTGCCAGCAGCCTAAAACGGGACCCGGGCGGGGAGACCCAGTACTTC.

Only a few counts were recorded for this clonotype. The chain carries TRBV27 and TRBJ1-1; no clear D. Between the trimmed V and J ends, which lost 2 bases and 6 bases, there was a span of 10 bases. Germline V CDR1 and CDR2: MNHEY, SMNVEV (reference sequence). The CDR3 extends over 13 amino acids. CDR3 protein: CASSLSRVAEAFF. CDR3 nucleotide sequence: TGTGCCAGCAGTTTAAGTCGGGTGGCTGAAGCTTTCTTT.

Written as DNA, the CDR3 is TGTGCCAGCAGCTTAGCGGAGGTCTCCTACAATGAGCAGTTCTTC. Protein sequence: CASSLAEVSYNEQFF. The chain links TRBV7-8 to TRBJ2-1, with D possibly matching TRBD2 (5 bases). The CDR3 is 15 residues long. Germline CDR1 is SGHVS and CDR2 is FQNEAQ. V lost 0 bases and J 0 bases, leaving 6 bases between the germline ends.

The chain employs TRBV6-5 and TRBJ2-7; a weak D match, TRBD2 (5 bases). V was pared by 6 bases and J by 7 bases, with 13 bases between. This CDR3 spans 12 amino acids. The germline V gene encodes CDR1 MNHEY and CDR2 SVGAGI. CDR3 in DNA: TGTGCCAGCAGGGGGTCGGGGAATGAGCAGTACTTC. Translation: CASRGSGNEQYF.

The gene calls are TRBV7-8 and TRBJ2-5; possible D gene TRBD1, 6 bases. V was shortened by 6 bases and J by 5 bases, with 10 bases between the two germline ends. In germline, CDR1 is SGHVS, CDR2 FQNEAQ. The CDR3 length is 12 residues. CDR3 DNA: TGTGCCAGCAGACTGGACAGTGAGACCCAGTACTTC. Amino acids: CASRLDSETQYF.

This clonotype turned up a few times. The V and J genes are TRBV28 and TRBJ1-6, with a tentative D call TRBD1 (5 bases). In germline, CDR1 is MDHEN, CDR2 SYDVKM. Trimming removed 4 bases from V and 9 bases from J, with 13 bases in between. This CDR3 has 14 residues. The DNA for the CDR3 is TGTGCCAGCAGTTCGGGGCTTATCCGTTCACCCCTCCACTTT. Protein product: CASSSGLIRSPLHF.

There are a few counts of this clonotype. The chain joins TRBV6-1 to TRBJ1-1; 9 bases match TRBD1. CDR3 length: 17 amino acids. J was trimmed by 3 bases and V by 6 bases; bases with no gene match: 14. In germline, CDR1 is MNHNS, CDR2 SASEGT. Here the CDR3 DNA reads TGTGCCAGCAGCACCGGGACAGGGTCTCTATTTGACACTGAAGCTTTCTTT. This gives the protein CASSTGTGSLFDTEAFF.

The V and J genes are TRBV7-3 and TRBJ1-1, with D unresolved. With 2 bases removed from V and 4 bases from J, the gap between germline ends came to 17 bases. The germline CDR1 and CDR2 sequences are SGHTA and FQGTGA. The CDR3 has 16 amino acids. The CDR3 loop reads CASSLLFRDPGTEAFF. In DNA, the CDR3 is TGTGCCAGCAGCTTACTCTTTCGGGATCCGGGCACTGAAGCTTTCTTT. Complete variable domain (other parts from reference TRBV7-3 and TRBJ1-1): GAGVSQTPSNKVTEKGKYVELRCDPISGHTALYWYRQSLGQGPEFLIYFQGTGAADDSGLPNDRFFAVRPEGSVSTLKIQRTERGDSAVYLCASSLLFRDPGTEAFFGQGTRLTVV.

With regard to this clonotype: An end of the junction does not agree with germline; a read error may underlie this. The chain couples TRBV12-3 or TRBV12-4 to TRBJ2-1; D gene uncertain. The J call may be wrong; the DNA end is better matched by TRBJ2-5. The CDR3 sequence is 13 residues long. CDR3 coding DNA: TGTGCCAGCGGTTTAGAAAGGCAAGAGACCCAGTACTTC. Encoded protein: CASGLERQETQYF.

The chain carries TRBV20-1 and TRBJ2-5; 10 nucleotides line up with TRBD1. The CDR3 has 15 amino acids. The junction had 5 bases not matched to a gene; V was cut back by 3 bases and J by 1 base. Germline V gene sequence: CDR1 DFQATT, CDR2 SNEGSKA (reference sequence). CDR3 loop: CSASRQGAIQETQYF. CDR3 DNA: TGCAGTGCTAGTAGACAGGGGGCAATCCAAGAGACCCAGTACTTC.

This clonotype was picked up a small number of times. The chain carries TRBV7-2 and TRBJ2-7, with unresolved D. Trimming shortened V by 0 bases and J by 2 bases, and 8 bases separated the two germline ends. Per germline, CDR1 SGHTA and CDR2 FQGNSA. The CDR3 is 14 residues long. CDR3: CASSLAFGTYEQYF. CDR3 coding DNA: TGTGCCAGCAGCTTAGCGTTCGGCACCTACGAGCAGTACTTC.

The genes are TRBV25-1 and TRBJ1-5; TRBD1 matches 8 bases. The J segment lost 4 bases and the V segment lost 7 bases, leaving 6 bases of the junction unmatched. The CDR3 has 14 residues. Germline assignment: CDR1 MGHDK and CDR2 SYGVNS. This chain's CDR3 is CASILDRVNQPQHF. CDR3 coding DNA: TGTGCCAGCATCCTGGACAGGGTAAATCAGCCCCAGCATTTT.

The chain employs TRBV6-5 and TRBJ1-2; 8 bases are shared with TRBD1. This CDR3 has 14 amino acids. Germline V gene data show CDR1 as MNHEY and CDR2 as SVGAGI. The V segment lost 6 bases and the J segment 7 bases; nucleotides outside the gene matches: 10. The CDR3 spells CASSPGTGGGGYTF. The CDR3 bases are TGTGCCAGCAGCCCCGGGACAGGCGGCGGTGGCTACACCTTC.

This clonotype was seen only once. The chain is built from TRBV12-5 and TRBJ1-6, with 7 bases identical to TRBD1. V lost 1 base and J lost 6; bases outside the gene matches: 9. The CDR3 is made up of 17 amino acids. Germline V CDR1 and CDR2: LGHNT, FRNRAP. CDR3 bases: TGTGCTAGTGGTTTGGACAGGGGTAGGACAGTTAATTCACCCCTCCACTTT. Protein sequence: CASGLDRGRTVNSPLHF.

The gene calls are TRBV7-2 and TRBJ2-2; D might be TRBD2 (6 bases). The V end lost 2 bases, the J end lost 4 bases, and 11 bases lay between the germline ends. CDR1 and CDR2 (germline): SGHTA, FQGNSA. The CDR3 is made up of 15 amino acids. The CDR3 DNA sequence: TGTGCCAGCAGCTTATTCGACGGGGGCACCGGGGAGCTGTTTTTT. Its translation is CASSLFDGGTGELFF.

The CDR3 sequence is CASSVVRSTPPGELFF. The CDR3, as DNA: TGTGCCAGCAGCGTAGTCCGTTCGACCCCGCCCGGGGAGCTGTTTTTT. The V gene is TRBV9, the J gene TRBJ2-2; no firm D call. CDR3 length: 16 amino acids. Trimming took 0 bases from V and 6 from J, leaving 15 bases between them. Germline V lookup: CDR1 SGDLS, CDR2 YYNGEE.

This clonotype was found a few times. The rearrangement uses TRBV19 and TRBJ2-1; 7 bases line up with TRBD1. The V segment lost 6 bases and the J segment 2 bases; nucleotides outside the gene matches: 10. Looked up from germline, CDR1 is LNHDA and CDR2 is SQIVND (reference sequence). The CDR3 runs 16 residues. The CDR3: CASRETGTATYNEQFF. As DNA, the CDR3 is TGTGCCAGTAGGGAGACCGGGACAGCCACCTACAATGAGCAGTTCTTC.

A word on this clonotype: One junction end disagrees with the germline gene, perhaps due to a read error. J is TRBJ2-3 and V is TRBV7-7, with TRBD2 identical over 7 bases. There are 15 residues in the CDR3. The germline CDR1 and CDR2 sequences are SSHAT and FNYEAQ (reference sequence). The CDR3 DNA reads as TGTGCTAGCAGCGAAAGCGGGGTGGGATTGGGAACGCAGTATTTT. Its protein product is CASSESGVGLGTQYF.

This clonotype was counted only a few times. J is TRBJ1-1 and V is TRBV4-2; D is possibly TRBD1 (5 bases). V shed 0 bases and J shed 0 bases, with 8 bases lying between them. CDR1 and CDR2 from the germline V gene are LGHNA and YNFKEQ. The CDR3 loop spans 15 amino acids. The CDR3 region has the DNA TGTGCCAGCAGCCAAGATAGGGACCTGAACACTGAAGCTTTCTTT. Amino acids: CASSQDRDLNTEAFF.